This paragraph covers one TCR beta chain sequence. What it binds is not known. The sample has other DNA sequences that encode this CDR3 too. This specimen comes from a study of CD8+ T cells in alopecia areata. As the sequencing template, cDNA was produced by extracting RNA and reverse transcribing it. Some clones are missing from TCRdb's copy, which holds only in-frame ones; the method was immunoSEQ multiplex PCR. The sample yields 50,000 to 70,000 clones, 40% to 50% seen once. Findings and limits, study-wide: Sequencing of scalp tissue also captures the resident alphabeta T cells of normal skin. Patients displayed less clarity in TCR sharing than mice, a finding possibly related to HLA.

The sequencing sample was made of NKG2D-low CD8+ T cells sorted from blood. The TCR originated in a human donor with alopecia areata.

CDR3 protein: CASSSLGFQETQYF. The CDR3, as DNA: TGTGCCAGCAGCTCTCTCGGGTTCCAAGAGACCCAGTACTTC. The chain couples TRBV7-9 to TRBJ2-5; no reliable D call. Trimming left V 4 bases short and J 1 base short, with 10 bases between. The CDR3 consists of 14 residues. Germline CDR1 SEHNR, CDR2 FQNEAQ (reference sequence).